The 29 T cell receptor beta chains in this list originate from one sample, sequenced in a study of blood T cells in healthy people across ages. A second PCR of 7 to 11 cycles used a sample-barcoded 5' primer and a J-beta primer mix. TCRdb fed the 5' RACE reads into MiXCR, producing one record per CDR3 protein. Of around 990,000 distinct CDR3 sequences listed, roughly two fifths were seen once; the top ten hold about an eighth. Specimen: blood. The receptors shown here come from a man aged 18-30 years in good health.

This clonotype was seen a few times. V gene TRBV9 combines with J gene TRBJ2-1, with D possibly being TRBD2 (5 bases). V gave up 3 bases and J gave up 8 bases, with 15 bases separating them. Germline CDR1 reads SGDLS; CDR2 reads YYNGEE. The CDR3 totals 14 residues. The CDR3 loop reads CASSERPDGDEQFF. The CDR3 coding sequence is TGTGCCAGCAGCGAGCGGCCTGATGGGGATGAGCAGTTCTTC.

The rearrangement joins TRBV6-2 or TRBV6-3 to TRBJ2-5; 9 nucleotides match TRBD1. The J call may be in error: the DNA end matches TRBJ2-7 better. CDR3 length: 15 residues. Germline V gene lookup returns CDR1 MNHEY and CDR2 SVGEGT. CDR3 nucleotide sequence: TGTGCCAGCAGTTACCGCCGGGACAGGGTCCACGAGCAGTACTTC. Translated, it gives CASSYRRDRVHEQYF.

This clonotype turned up a few times. The chain has TRBV6-6 and TRBJ1-2; D is undetermined. The CDR3 extends over 12 amino acids. CDR1 and CDR2 from the germline V gene are MNHNY and SVGAGI (reference sequence). V was trimmed by 11 bases and J by 2 bases, leaving 12 bases between them. In nucleotides, the CDR3 is TGTGCCTCCAATGGGGAAAACTATGGCTACACCTTC. It specifies CASNGENYGYTF.

The V call is TRBV12-3 or TRBV12-4, the J call TRBJ1-2; 7 positions agree with TRBD1. The CDR3 runs 14 residues. Losses at the gene ends were 6 bases for V and 6 bases for J; bases not matched to a gene: 10. The CDR3 nucleotides read TGTGCCAGCAGGAAGCCCTACAGGGGCCATGGCTACACCTTC. It translates to CASRKPYRGHGYTF.

This clonotype was recorded a few times. The rearrangement uses TRBV20-1 and TRBJ1-6; no firm D call. The V end lost 3 bases, the J end lost 0 bases, and 12 bases lay between the germline ends. Per germline, CDR1 DFQATT and CDR2 SNEGSKA (reference sequence). The CDR3 has 16 residues. The CDR3 DNA follows: TGCAGTGCTAGCCCCGCACTGAGCTCCTATAATTCACCCCTCCACTTT. Amino acids: CSASPALSSYNSPLHF.

This chain links TRBV20-1 with TRBJ2-5; 11 bases match TRBD2. Germline lookup yields CDR1 DFQATT and CDR2 SNEGSKA (reference sequence). This CDR3 is 11 amino acids long. The J segment lost 11 bases and the V segment lost 5 bases, leaving 4 bases of the junction unmatched. The CDR3 protein is CSAQLAGEQYF. Written as DNA, the CDR3 is TGCAGTGCTCAACTAGCGGGGGAGCAGTACTTC.

The genes are TRBV5-1 and TRBJ1-6, with a possible D match to TRBD1 (5 bases). CDR3 size: 15 residues. Trimming took 0 bases from V and 12 from J, leaving 16 bases between them. From germline, CDR1 is SGHRS and CDR2 YFSETQ. CDR3 loop: CASSLADREHEPLHF. CDR3 in DNA: TGCGCCAGCAGCTTGGCCGACAGAGAGCATGAACCCCTCCACTTT.

This clonotype was picked up a small number of times. The V and J genes are TRBV20-1 and TRBJ1-1; a weak D match, TRBD1 (5 bases). Germline-derived CDR1 and CDR2 are DFQATT and SNEGSKA (reference sequence). The CDR3 length is 16 residues. V shed 0 bases and J shed 0 bases, with 14 bases lying between them. As DNA, the CDR3 is TGCAGTGCTAGAGATTGGCAGGGAATAATGAACACTGAAGCTTTCTTT. This gives the protein CSARDWQGIMNTEAFF.

V usage is TRBV20-1 and J usage is TRBJ1-2; D is possibly TRBD1 (6 bases). Trimming shortened V by 6 bases and J by 4 bases, and 18 bases separated the two germline ends. CDR3 length: 14 residues. Germline-derived CDR1 and CDR2 are DFQATT and SNEGSKA (reference sequence). CDR3: CSALDRMDAYGYTF. The CDR3 bases are TGCAGTGCCCTGGACAGAATGGATGCCTATGGCTACACCTTC.

The rearrangement uses TRBV20-1 and TRBJ2-7; 10 bases map to TRBD1. CDR3 length equals 15 residues. The V gene's germline CDR1 is DFQATT and CDR2 SNEGSKA (reference sequence). After removal of 0 bases from V and 1 base from J, the junction contained 3 bases not matched to a gene. The CDR3 spells CSARDRTGGSYEQYF. DNA of the CDR3: TGCAGTGCTAGAGACCGGACAGGGGGGTCCTACGAGCAGTACTTC.

This clonotype was seen a few times. V and J are TRBV9 and TRBJ2-7; 7 bases match TRBD1. Germline V gives CDR1 SGDLS, CDR2 YYNGEE. The CDR3 is 14 amino acids. V gave up 2 bases and J gave up 3 bases; unmatched junction bases: 5. As DNA, the CDR3 is TGTGCCAGCAGCGTGCAGGACAGGAGCTACGAGCAGTACTTC. Its translation: CASSVQDRSYEQYF.

The sample holds one count of this clonotype. The chain couples TRBV29-1 to TRBJ2-3, with D possibly being TRBD2 (7 bases). The length of the CDR3 is 14 residues. Trimming took off 3 bases at V and 4 bases at J, with 14 bases between the two ends. Germline CDR1 is SQVTM and CDR2 is ANQGSEA. CDR3 loop: CSVEGGRGADTQYF. The CDR3, as DNA: TGCAGCGTTGAGGGGGGCCGGGGGGCAGATACGCAGTATTTT.

The gene calls are TRBV6-2 or TRBV6-3 and TRBJ2-2; no firm D call. CDR1 and CDR2 (germline): MNHEY, SVGEGT. The V end was cut by 6 bases, the J end by 1 base, with 9 bases between. The CDR3 totals 14 residues. The DNA for the CDR3 is TGTGCCAGCAGACAAGACGGGAACACCGGGGAGCTGTTTTTT. Translating gives CASRQDGNTGELFF.

This clonotype turned up a few times. V usage is TRBV12-3 or TRBV12-4 and J usage is TRBJ2-4, with D maybe TRBD1 (6 bases). Gene TRBJ2-7 matches the end of the DNA better, so the J call may be wrong. The CDR3 runs 13 residues. The CDR3 loop is CASSAPGVSEQYF. DNA for the CDR3: TGTGCCAGCAGTGCCCCAGGGGTCTCCGAGCAGTACTTC.

J is TRBJ1-1 and V is TRBV10-3, with 9 bases lining up with TRBD1. CDR1 and CDR2 from the germline V gene are ENHRY and SYGVKD. The trim removed 8 bases at V and 7 bases at J, leaving 5 bases unmatched. The CDR3 consists of 12 residues. The chain's CDR3 is CAIGDRDDEAFF. In nucleotides, the CDR3 is TGTGCCATCGGGGACAGGGACGATGAAGCTTTCTTT.

To note about this clonotype: The junction does not match germline at one end; this may be a read error. The gene calls are TRBV7-8 and TRBJ1-4, with D tentatively TRBD1 (6 bases). This CDR3 has 15 residues. Germline V gives CDR1 SGHVS, CDR2 FQNEAQ. The CDR3 nucleotides read TGTGCCAGCAGCCTAGCCGGGGGGCGAGGTGAAAAACTGTTTTTT. Translating it yields CASSLAGGRGEKLFF. Full variable domain (missing parts from reference TRBV7-8 and TRBJ1-4): GAGVSQSPRYKVAKRGQDVALRCDPISGHVSLFWYQQALGQGPEFLTYFQNEAQLDKSGLPSDRFFAERPEGSVSTLKIQRTQQEDSAVYLCASSLAGGRGEKLFFGSGTQLSVL.

The chain recombines TRBV7-2 with TRBJ1-2, with TRBD1 matching 7 bases. This CDR3 region has 14 residues. Germline lookup yields CDR1 SGHTA and CDR2 FQGNSA. V lost 6 bases and J lost 8; bases outside the gene matches: 12. The CDR3 loop is CASSSTITGVGYTF. For the CDR3, the DNA is TGTGCCAGCAGTTCAACAATCACAGGGGTGGGCTACACCTTC. Combining the CDR3 with reference TRBV7-2 and TRBJ1-2 gives the whole variable domain GAGVSQSPSNKVTEKGKDVELRCDPISGHTALYWYRQSLGQGLEFLIYFQGNSAPDKSGLPSDRFSAERTGGSVSTLTIQRTQQEDSAVYLCASSSTITGVGYTFGSGTRLTVV.

A remark on this clonotype: Germline and junction disagree at one end, which may indicate a read error. V gene TRBV10-3 combines with J gene TRBJ2-7; D ambiguous. The DNA matches TRBJ2-5 better at its end, which makes the J call doubtful. Germline lookup yields CDR1 ENHRY and CDR2 SYGVKD. The CDR3 extends over 16 amino acids. Here the CDR3 DNA reads TGTACCATCAGTGACCCGTCGGGCATTACTCTAGAGACCCAGTACTTC. Amino acids: CTISDPSGITLETQYF.

This clonotype was recorded many times. The rearrangement uses TRBV7-2 and TRBJ2-1, with D possibly matching TRBD2 (6 bases). Germline CDR1 reads SGHTA; CDR2 reads FQGNSA. Deletions cut 2 bases from V and 4 bases from J, with 15 bases between. The CDR3 runs to 16 residues. The CDR3 spells CASSLTGTAPYNEQFF. DNA for the CDR3: TGTGCCAGCAGCTTAACCGGGACTGCACCTTACAATGAGCAGTTCTTC.

This clonotype was counted a few times. This rearrangement joins TRBV5-1 to TRBJ2-5; the match to TRBD2 covers 9 bases. With 0 bases clipped from V and 4 bases from J, the junction kept 4 bases outside the gene matches. This CDR3 has 15 residues. Germline V gene sequence: CDR1 SGHRS, CDR2 YFSETQ. CDR3 in DNA: TGCGCCAGCAGCTTGGGGCTAGCGGGGAGAGAGACCCAGTACTTC. This codes for CASSLGLAGRETQYF.

CDR3 coding DNA: TGCAGTGCTAGAGCCTTCCTCAGCAATCAGCCCCAGCATTTT. Encoded protein: CSARAFLSNQPQHF. This rearrangement joins TRBV20-1 to TRBJ1-5; D is ambiguous. The CDR3 loop spans 14 amino acids. With 1 base removed from V and 1 base from J, the gap between germline ends came to 8 bases. Germline values: CDR1 DFQATT, CDR2 SNEGSKA (reference sequence).

A single count supports this clonotype. The chain is built from TRBV7-2 and TRBJ1-3; D call uncertain. The V end lost 5 bases, the J end lost 0 bases, and 11 bases lay between the germline ends. Germline V CDR1 and CDR2: SGHTA, FQGNSA. The CDR3 is made up of 15 amino acids. The CDR3 loop is CASSTQASSGNTIYF. The CDR3 DNA follows: TGTGCCAGCAGCACCCAGGCTAGCTCTGGAAACACCATATATTTT.

This clonotype was found a few times. The genes are TRBV7-3 and TRBJ2-1; 9 positions agree with TRBD1. J was trimmed by 6 bases and V by 1 base; bases with no gene match: 7. Germline V gives CDR1 SGHTA, CDR2 FQGTGA. CDR3 size: 16 residues. The CDR3 bases are TGTGCCAGCAGCTTAAACCGGGACAGGGCCCGCAATGAGCAGTTCTTC. Translated: CASSLNRDRARNEQFF.

The chain is built from TRBV4-3 and TRBJ2-2; 9 bases align to TRBD2. Trimming took 3 bases from V and 1 from J; bases not matched to a gene: 12. The CDR3 is made up of 19 amino acids. Germline values: CDR1 LGHNA, CDR2 YSLEER. CDR3 bases: TGCGCCAGCAGCCACCCCAAACTACTAGCGGGCCTGAACACCGGGGAGCTGTTTTTT. This encodes CASSHPKLLAGLNTGELFF.

This sequence joins TRBV20-1 and TRBJ2-7, with 7 bases matching TRBD2. V lost 4 bases to trimming and J lost 4 bases; unmatched junction nucleotides: 13. CDR1 and CDR2 from the germline V gene are DFQATT and SNEGSKA (reference sequence). The CDR3 is made up of 15 amino acids. CDR3 sequence: CSAKGTSAGFYEQYF. For the CDR3, the DNA is TGCAGTGCTAAAGGTACTAGCGCGGGGTTTTACGAGCAGTACTTC.

The rearrangement uses TRBV9 and TRBJ2-1; 8 bases are shared with TRBD2. This CDR3 is built from 16 residues. J gave up 6 bases and V 1 base, and 9 bases lay outside the gene matches. In germline, CDR1 is SGDLS, CDR2 YYNGEE. The CDR3 reads CASSVIFGAGGNEQFF. In nucleotides, the CDR3 is TGTGCCAGCAGCGTAATTTTTGGGGCGGGAGGCAATGAGCAGTTCTTC.

V is TRBV15 and J is TRBJ1-1, with no clear D. This CDR3 has 16 amino acids. Trimming removed 0 bases from V and 0 bases from J, with 11 bases in between. Looked up from germline, CDR1 is LNHNV and CDR2 is YYDKDF (reference sequence). The CDR3 loop is CATSRDIGIMNTEAFF. The CDR3 DNA reads as TGTGCCACCAGCAGAGATATTGGGATCATGAACACTGAAGCTTTCTTT. The complete variable domain, with remaining parts taken from reference TRBV15 and TRBJ1-1, reads DAMVIQNPRYQVTQFGKPVTLSCSQTLNHNVMYWYQQKSSQAPKLLFHYYDKDFNNEADTPDNFQSRRPNTSFCFLDIRSPGLGDTAMYLCATSRDIGIMNTEAFFGQGTRLTVV.

V is TRBV20-1 and J is TRBJ1-6; D is undetermined. Per germline, CDR1 DFQATT and CDR2 SNEGSKA (reference sequence). The ends were cut back, 0 bases at V and 4 bases at J, with 10 bases in the middle. CDR3 length: 15 residues. This chain's CDR3 is CSARDAGGYNSPLHF. The CDR3, as DNA: TGCAGTGCTAGAGATGCGGGAGGGTATAATTCACCCCTCCACTTT.

The chain carries TRBV6-6 and TRBJ1-6; 7 positions match TRBD1. Trimming cost V 4 bases and J 5 bases; bases outside gene matches: 8. The CDR3 runs 16 residues. Per germline, CDR1 MNHNY and CDR2 SVGAGI (reference sequence). The CDR3 region is CASSSKDREHNSPLHF. DNA for the CDR3: TGTGCCAGCAGTTCCAAAGACAGGGAACATAATTCACCCCTCCACTTT.